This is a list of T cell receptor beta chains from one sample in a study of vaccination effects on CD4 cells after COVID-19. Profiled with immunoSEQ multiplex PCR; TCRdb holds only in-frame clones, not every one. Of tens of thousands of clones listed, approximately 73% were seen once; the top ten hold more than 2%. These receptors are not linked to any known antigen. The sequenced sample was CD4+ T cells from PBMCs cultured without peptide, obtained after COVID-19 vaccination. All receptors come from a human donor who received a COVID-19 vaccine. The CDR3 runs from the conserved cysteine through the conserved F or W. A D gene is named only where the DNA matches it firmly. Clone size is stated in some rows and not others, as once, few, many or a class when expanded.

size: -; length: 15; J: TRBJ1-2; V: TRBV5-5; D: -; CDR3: CASSLGSGNGYGYTF; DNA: TGTGCCAGCAGCTTGGGATCCGGAAATGGCTATGGCTACACCTTC
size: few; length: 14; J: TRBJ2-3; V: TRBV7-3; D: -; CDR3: CASSQELSTDTQYF; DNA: TGTGCCAGCAGCCAGGAACTCAGCACAGATACGCAGTATTTT
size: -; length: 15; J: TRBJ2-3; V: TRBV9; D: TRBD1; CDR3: CASSGTGTGGAVQYF; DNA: TGTGCCAGCAGCGGAACCGGGACAGGGGGCGCAGTTCAGTATTTT
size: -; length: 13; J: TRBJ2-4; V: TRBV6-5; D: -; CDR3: CASSWGPKNIQYF; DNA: TGTGCCAGCAGTTGGGGGCCCAAAAACATTCAGTACTTC
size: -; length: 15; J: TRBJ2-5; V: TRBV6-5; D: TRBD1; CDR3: CASSPDRANQETQYF; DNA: TGTGCCAGCAGTCCCGACAGGGCGAACCAAGAGACCCAGTACTTC
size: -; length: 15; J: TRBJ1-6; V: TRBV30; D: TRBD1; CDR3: CAWSVKDRVNSPLHF; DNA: TGTGCCTGGAGTGTAAAGGACAGGGTGAATTCACCCCTCCACTTT
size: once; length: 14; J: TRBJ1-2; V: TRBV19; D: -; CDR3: CASSPPATPYGYTF; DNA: TGTGCCAGTAGTCCGCCCGCAACACCTTATGGCTACACCTTC
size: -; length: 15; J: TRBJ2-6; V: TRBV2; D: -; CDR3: CASNFGSSGANVLTF; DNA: TGTGCCAGCAACTTCGGAAGCTCTGGGGCCAACGTCCTGACTTTC
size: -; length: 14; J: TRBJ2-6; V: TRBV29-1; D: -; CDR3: CSVMTAPGANVLTF; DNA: TGCAGCGTTATGACAGCCCCTGGGGCCAACGTCCTGACTTTC
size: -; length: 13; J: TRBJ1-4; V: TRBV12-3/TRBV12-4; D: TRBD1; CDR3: CASSITQGGKLFF; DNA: TGTGCCAGCAGTATAACGCAGGGGGGGAAACTGTTTTTT
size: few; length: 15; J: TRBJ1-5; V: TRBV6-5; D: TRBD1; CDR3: CASSPGQGFQKPQHF; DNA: TGTGCCAGCAGTCCGGGACAGGGTTTTCAAAAGCCCCAGCATTTT
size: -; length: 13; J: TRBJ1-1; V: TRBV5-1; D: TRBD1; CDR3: CASSYTGDTEAFF; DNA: TGCGCCAGCAGTTACACAGGGGACACTGAAGCTTTCTTT
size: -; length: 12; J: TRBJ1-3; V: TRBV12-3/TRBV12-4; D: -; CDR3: CASSPYGNTIYF; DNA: TGTGCCAGCAGCCCCTATGGAAACACCATATATTTT
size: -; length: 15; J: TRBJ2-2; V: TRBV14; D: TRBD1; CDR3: CASSQGQYNTGELFF; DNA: TGTGCCAGCAGCCAGGGACAGTACAACACCGGGGAGCTGTTTTTT
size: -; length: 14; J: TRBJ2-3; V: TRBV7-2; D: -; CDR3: CASSLGGGSDTQYF; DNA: TGTGCCAGCAGCTTAGGCGGCGGGTCAGATACGCAGTATTTT
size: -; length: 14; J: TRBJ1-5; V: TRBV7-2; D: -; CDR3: CASSLWTDDQPQHF; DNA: TGTGCCAGCAGCTTATGGACGGATGATCAGCCCCAGCATTTT
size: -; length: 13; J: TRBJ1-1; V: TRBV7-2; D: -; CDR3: CASSLVGNTEAFF; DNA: TGTGCCAGCAGCTTAGTGGGGAACACTGAAGCTTTCTTT
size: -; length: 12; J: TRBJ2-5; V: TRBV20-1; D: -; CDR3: CSASGAPETQYF; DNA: TGCAGTGCTAGTGGGGCCCCTGAGACCCAGTACTTC
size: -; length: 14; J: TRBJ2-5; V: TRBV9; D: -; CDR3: CASSVGDHQETQYF; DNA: TGTGCCAGCAGCGTAGGGGACCACCAAGAGACCCAGTACTTC
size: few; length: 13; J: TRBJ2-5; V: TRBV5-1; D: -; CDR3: CASSFDTSETQYF; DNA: TGCGCCAGCAGCTTCGACACGTCCGAGACCCAGTACTTC
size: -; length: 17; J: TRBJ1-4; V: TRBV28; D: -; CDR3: CASSSDRRGFVGEKLFF; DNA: TGTGCCAGCAGTTCAGACAGGCGGGGATTCGTGGGTGAAAAACTGTTTTTT
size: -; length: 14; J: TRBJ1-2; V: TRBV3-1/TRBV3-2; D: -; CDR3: CASSQEGVSYGYTF; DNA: TGTGCCAGCAGCCAAGAGGGAGTCTCCTATGGCTACACCTTC
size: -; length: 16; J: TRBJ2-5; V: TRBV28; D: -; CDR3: CASSSRGGGGRETQYF; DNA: TGTGCCAGCAGTTCCCGAGGAGGGGGGGGTCGGGAGACCCAGTACTTC
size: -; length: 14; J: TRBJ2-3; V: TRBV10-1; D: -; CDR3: CASSESPSTDTQYF; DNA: TGCGCCAGCAGTGAGTCTCCTAGCACAGATACGCAGTATTTT
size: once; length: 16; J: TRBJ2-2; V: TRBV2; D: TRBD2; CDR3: CASSNSGLANTGELFF; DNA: TGTGCCAGCAGCAATTCGGGACTAGCTAACACCGGGGAGCTGTTTTTT
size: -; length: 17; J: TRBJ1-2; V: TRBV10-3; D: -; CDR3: CAISELKTWRTTYGYTF; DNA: TGTGCCATCAGTGAGTTGAAGACATGGAGGACGACCTATGGCTACACCTTC
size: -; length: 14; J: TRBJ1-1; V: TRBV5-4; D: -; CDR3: CASSSFRGATEAFF; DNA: TGTGCCAGCAGCTCGTTCAGGGGAGCCACTGAAGCTTTCTTT
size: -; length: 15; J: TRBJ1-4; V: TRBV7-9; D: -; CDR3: CASSLVMVPREKLFF; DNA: TGTGCCAGCAGCTTAGTCATGGTCCCTCGCGAAAAACTGTTTTTT
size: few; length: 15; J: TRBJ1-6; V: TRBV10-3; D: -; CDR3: CALYARGSYNSPLHF; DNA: TGTGCCCTCTACGCACGCGGCTCCTATAATTCACCCCTCCACTTT
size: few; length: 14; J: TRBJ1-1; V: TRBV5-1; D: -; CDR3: CASSLGSGSTEAFF; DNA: TGCGCCAGCAGCTTGGGGTCAGGCTCCACTGAAGCTTTCTTT
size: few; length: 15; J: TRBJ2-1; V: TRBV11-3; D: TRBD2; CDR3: CASSFGTRTSNEQFF; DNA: TGTGCCAGCAGCTTCGGGACTAGGACCAGCAATGAGCAGTTCTTC